This T cell receptor (beta chain) was sequenced during a study of T cell repertoires in cytomegalovirus infection. Across the whole study: CMV infection plus the matching HLA type was flagged by public TCR beta signatures.

TCRdb re-derived calls from the reads in MiXCR, one entry per CDR3 protein. The data show roughly 700,000 distinct CDR3 sequences, about 30% seen once. This CDR3 is built from 14 residues. In germline, CDR1 is SGHRS, CDR2 YFSETQ. V lost 0 bases and J lost 11, with 16 bases in between. Findings and limits, study-wide: The study found HLA-C-restricted CMV-specific TCR beta clonotypes dominating the ex vivo response.

Remarks on this clonotype: Its antigen is not known.

The sequences come from cultured PBMCs, collected from culture after CMV antigen stimulation. The chain couples TRBV5-1 to TRBJ2-3; D is ambiguous. This TCR came from a human donor in good health (CMV status not recorded). Some clones in this sample may be carry-over from other donors' samples. The CDR3 protein is CASSLDGNTQGQYF. The CDR3 region has the DNA TGCGCCAGCAGCTTGGACGGAAATACCCAAGGGCAGTATTTT.